These 15 T cell receptor beta chains were all obtained from the same sample, sequenced in a study of regulatory T cells in long-lasting Graves disease. Both iRepertoire HTBI primers and Arm-PCR of CDR3 regions were used to build the TCR beta libraries. TCRdb passed the multiplex PCR reads through MiXCR, listing each CDR3 protein once. The sample lists roughly 420,000 distinct CDR3 sequences, 15% to 19% seen once, with roughly 20% in the top ten. Time point denoted: newly diagnosed GD, antithyroid drugs for less than 3 months. RNA extracted from PBMCs served as the sequencing template. Specimen: peripheral blood mononuclear cells (PBMCs), collected at new diagnosis, from a patient treated with antithyroid drugs. These receptors all stem from a female donor with Graves disease.

The chain carries TRBV6-2 or TRBV6-3 and TRBJ1-5; no clear D gene. This CDR3 spans 12 amino acids. With 3 bases removed from V and 7 bases from J, the gap between germline ends came to 7 bases. Looked up from germline, CDR1 is MNHEY and CDR2 is SVGEGT. The CDR3 loop is CASSYRLQPQHF. CDR3 DNA sequence: TGTGCCAGCAGTTATCGGCTCCAGCCCCAGCATTTT.

Comments on this clonotype: The conserved final phenylalanine or tryptophan is absent from the CDR3, which likely points to a read error. The rearrangement links TRBV7-2 to TRBJ1-1; D unresolved. The V end lost 6 bases, the J end lost 5 bases, and 10 bases lay between the germline ends. The germline V gene has CDR1 SGHTA and CDR2 FQGNSA. This CDR3 spans 12 amino acids. CDR3 coding DNA: TGTGCCAGCAGTTTAAGTCGGACTGAAGCTTTCATT. Its translation: CASSLSRTEAFI.

In the case of this clonotype: A read error is possible here, since a much larger clone lies one base away. The CDR3 reads CASKSEQAYSYEQLF. The CDR3 coding sequence is TGTGCCAGCAAAAGTGAACAGGCCTACTCGTATGAGCAGCTCTTC. The rearrangement uses TRBV6-4 and TRBJ2-1; weak D call: TRBD1 (5 bases). CDR3 length equals 15 residues. Germline V lookup: CDR1 MRHNA, CDR2 SNTAGT.

This clonotype has at least ten counts. The rearrangement uses TRBV7-3 and TRBJ2-5; D not resolved. V lost 0 bases and J lost 3, with 5 bases in between. Germline values: CDR1 SGHTA, CDR2 FQGTGA. The CDR3 totals 13 residues. As DNA, the CDR3 is TGTGCCAGCAGCTTAACCCGGAAAGAGACCCAGTACTTC. Encoded protein: CASSLTRKETQYF.

Comment on this clonotype: This sequence is one base from a far larger clone and is likely a read error. The V gene is TRBV6-1, the J gene TRBJ2-7; TRBD1 aligns across 8 bases. CDR3 size: 14 residues. V was clipped by 3 bases and J by 2 bases; unmatched bases: 3. CDR1 MNHNS and CDR2 SASEGT come from the germline V gene. CDR3 residues: CASSDPDRAYEQYF. CDR3 nucleotides: TGTGCCAGCAGTGACCCGGACAGGGCCTACGAGCAGTACTTC.

In its sample, this clonotype was seen many times. This chain connects TRBV6-1 to TRBJ1-1; no definite D call. In germline, CDR1 is MNHNS, CDR2 SASEGT. This CDR3 is built from 13 residues. The V end was cut by 7 bases, the J end by 3 bases, with 12 bases between. DNA for the CDR3: TGTGCCAGCATCTCAGCCTACCACACTGAAGCTTTCTTT. Amino acids: CASISAYHTEAFF.

This clonotype was picked up a small number of times. The chain is built from TRBV27 and TRBJ1-2; D is possibly TRBD1 (6 bases). Germline loops: CDR1 MNHEY, CDR2 SMNVEV (reference sequence). This CDR3 has 14 amino acids. Trimming shortened V by 6 bases and J by 1 base, and 12 bases separated the two germline ends. CDR3 nucleotide sequence: TGTGCCAGCAGCCCCTGGACAGTTAACTATGGCTACACCTTC. As protein: CASSPWTVNYGYTF.

Ten or more counts support this clonotype. V and J are TRBV4-1 and TRBJ2-7; D perhaps matches TRBD2 (5 bases). Per the germline V gene, CDR1 is MGHRA and CDR2 is YSYEKL. The CDR3 length is 15 residues. The ends were cut back, 1 base at V and 5 bases at J, with 15 bases in the middle. The CDR3 loop is CASSQVGVVRDEQYF. DNA of the CDR3: TGCGCCAGCAGCCAAGTCGGGGTCGTTAGGGACGAGCAGTACTTC.

This clonotype was seen more than once but under ten times. V usage is TRBV29-1 and J usage is TRBJ1-1; perhaps TRBD1 as D (5 bases). The CDR3 covers 13 residues. V was pared by 2 bases and J by 5 bases, with 12 bases between. Germline V gene sequence: CDR1 SQVTM, CDR2 ANQGSEA. CDR3 coding DNA: TGCAGCGTTGAATCGGGGACCGGAACTGAAGCTTTCTTT. This translates into CSVESGTGTEAFF.

The chain joins TRBV20-1 to TRBJ2-3; 8 nucleotides align to TRBD2. V trimming: 0 bases; J trimming: 5 bases; junction bases outside the gene matches: 7. Germline-derived CDR1 and CDR2 are DFQATT and SNEGSKA (reference sequence). CDR3 size: 15 residues. This CDR3 is CSARDPSGSGDTQYF. In DNA form, the CDR3 reads TGCAGTGCTAGAGATCCCAGCGGGAGTGGAGATACGCAGTATTTT.

In this sample, this clonotype turned up a few times. The V call is TRBV18, the J call TRBJ2-1; no clear D gene. CDR1 and CDR2 from the germline V gene are KGHSH and LQKENI. This CDR3 is 14 amino acids long. Trimming took off 2 bases at V and 2 bases at J, with 7 bases between the two ends. Written as DNA, the CDR3 is TGTGCCAGCTCACCATCCAAGACCTACAATGAGCAGTTCTTC. Its protein product is CASSPSKTYNEQFF.

This chain joins TRBV6-2 or TRBV6-3 and TRBJ2-1, with D tentatively TRBD1 or TRBD2 (5 bases each). The CDR3 sequence is 16 residues long. Germline V gene data show CDR1 as MNHEY and CDR2 as SVGEGT. With 4 bases removed from V and 0 bases from J, the gap between germline ends came to 13 bases. The DNA for the CDR3 is TGTGCCAGCAGTTCGCTCCGGGGCAGCTCCTACAATGAGCAGTTCTTC. Translating it yields CASSSLRGSSYNEQFF.

The V call is TRBV20-1, the J call TRBJ2-7, with 11 bases identical to TRBD2. The CDR3 length is 15 residues. Trimming cost V 6 bases and J 4 bases; bases outside gene matches: 11. Germline lookup yields CDR1 DFQATT and CDR2 SNEGSKA (reference sequence). The CDR3: CSAADVAGGVYEQYF. In DNA form, the CDR3 reads TGCAGTGCCGCCGACGTAGCGGGAGGGGTATACGAGCAGTACTTC.

V usage is TRBV9 and J usage is TRBJ2-5; 10 bases map to TRBD1. Unmatched junction bases numbered 13, after V lost 4 bases and J lost 1 base. This CDR3 region has 18 residues. The germline gives CDR1 SGDLS, CDR2 YYNGEE. The CDR3 region has the DNA TGTGCCAGCAGCCTCCCCCGGACAGGGGGTCTCGGCCAAGAGACCCAGTACTTC. This encodes CASSLPRTGGLGQETQYF.

The chain has TRBV6-5 and TRBJ2-3; no reliable D call. V was shortened by 0 bases and J by 0 bases, with 16 bases between the two germline ends. The germline V gene has CDR1 MNHEY and CDR2 SVGAGI. CDR3 length equals 18 residues. DNA for the CDR3: TGTGCCAGCAGTTACTCTCAGGCCCCAATCTCTAGCACAGATACGCAGTATTTT. This encodes CASSYSQAPISSTDTQYF.